A selection of T cell receptor beta chains follows, all from one sample in a study of T cells in localized non-small cell lung cancer. Only in-frame clones appear in the TCRdb table, and some are missing; sequencing was by immunoSEQ multiplex PCR. The data hold under 70,000 clones, with roughly 88% observed a single time. This material consisted of peripheral blood, taken before any cancer treatment. These receptors came from a woman between 40 and 69 years old with stage I lung adenocarcinoma. The CDR3 runs from the conserved cysteine through the conserved F or W. Fields, in order: D gene, CDR3 length, clone size, V gene, J gene, CDR3 DNA, CDR3 protein. The D gene is left open where the match is weak. Expanded clones are given a class, and other clones once, few, many or no size at all.

>TRBD1|16|once|TRBV6-1|TRBJ1-6
TGTGCCAGCAGTGAATCGCCAGGGGGTATCGATTCACCCCTCCACTTT
CASSESPGGIDSPLHF
>TRBD1|15|NA|TRBV11-2|TRBJ2-1
TGTGCCAGCAGCTTAGGGGACAGGGCCACCAATGAGCAGTTCTTC
CASSLGDRATNEQFF
>NA|15|once|TRBV19|TRBJ2-1
TGTGCCAGTAGTACAGGCTCTGGGCCCTACAATGAGCAGTTCTTC
CASSTGSGPYNEQFF
>TRBD2|15|NA|TRBV6-1|TRBJ2-5
TGTGCCAGCACCCTAGGGAGGCGGGAGAAAGAGACCCAGTACTTC
CASTLGRREKETQYF
>NA|13|once|TRBV7-7|TRBJ2-5
TGTGCTAGCAGCTCGGGTACTTTTGAGACCCAGTACTTC
CASSSGTFETQYF
>NA|14|NA|TRBV5-6|TRBJ2-3
TGTGCCAGCAGCTTGCAACTAGGCACAGATACGCAGTATTTT
CASSLQLGTDTQYF
>NA|16|NA|TRBV13|TRBJ2-3
TGTGCCAGCAGCGCCGATCAGGGTCAGGTCGCAGATACGCAGTATTTT
CASSADQGQVADTQYF
>NA|15|NA|TRBV7-9|TRBJ2-5
TGTGCCAGCAGCTTCGGGACCCCCAAAGGGACGACCCAGTACTTC
CASSFGTPKGTTQYF
>TRBD1|15|few|TRBV14|TRBJ2-5
TGTGCCAGCAAGGGGATGGCAGGGGGCCGTGAGACCCAGTACTTC
CASKGMAGGRETQYF
>NA|13|NA|TRBV4-3|TRBJ2-1
TGCGCCAGCAGCCAAGAGGACCCGGGTGAGCAGTTCTTC
CASSQEDPGEQFF
>TRBD1|13|few|TRBV7-4|TRBJ2-7
TGTGCCAGCAGCGAGGGACAGCCATGGGAGCAGTACTTC
CASSEGQPWEQYF
>TRBD1|14|NA|TRBV19|TRBJ2-7
TGTGCCAGTAGTATGGGGGACAGTGTTTACGAGCAGTACTTC
CASSMGDSVYEQYF
>TRBD1|15|NA|TRBV6-5|TRBJ1-1
TGTGCCAGCAGAATGGACAGGATCATGAACACTGAAGCTTTCTTT
CASRMDRIMNTEAFF
>NA|11|NA|TRBV4-1|TRBJ2-1
TGCGCCAGCAGCCAATACAATGAGCAGTTCTTC
CASSQYNEQFF
>NA|15|NA|TRBV9|TRBJ2-7
TGTGCCAGCAGCGTAGGGGGGCGGGGGTACCCCGAGCAGTACTTC
CASSVGGRGYPEQYF
>NA|15|once|TRBV9|TRBJ2-3
TGTGCCAGCAGCGTAGGGGCGGGGACTCCAGATACGCAGTATTTT
CASSVGAGTPDTQYF
>TRBD1|13|NA|TRBV19|TRBJ1-2
TGTGCCAGTACCGCGACAGGGGGTAGTGGCTACACCTTC
CASTATGGSGYTF
>TRBD1|12|NA|TRBV7-2|TRBJ2-1
TGTGCCAGCAGCCCGGACAGGGATGAGCAGTTCTTC
CASSPDRDEQFF
>TRBD1|17|NA|TRBV19|TRBJ1-5
TGTGCCAGTAAACCGGGACAGACATTATTCCAGCATCAGCCCCAGCATTTT
CASKPGQTLFQHQPQHF
>NA|14|NA|TRBV7-2|TRBJ1-2
TGTGCCAGCAGCTCTACTAAAGCTAACTATGGCTACACCTTC
CASSSTKANYGYTF
>TRBD1|13|NA|TRBV10-1|TRBJ1-5
TGCGCCAGCAGGGGGACAGGGAGAAGGGCCCAGCATTTT
CASRGTGRRAQHF
>TRBD2|15|NA|TRBV5-6|TRBJ2-7
TGTGCCAGCAGCCCGGGGACTAGCGAGCCCTACGAGCAGTACTTC
CASSPGTSEPYEQYF